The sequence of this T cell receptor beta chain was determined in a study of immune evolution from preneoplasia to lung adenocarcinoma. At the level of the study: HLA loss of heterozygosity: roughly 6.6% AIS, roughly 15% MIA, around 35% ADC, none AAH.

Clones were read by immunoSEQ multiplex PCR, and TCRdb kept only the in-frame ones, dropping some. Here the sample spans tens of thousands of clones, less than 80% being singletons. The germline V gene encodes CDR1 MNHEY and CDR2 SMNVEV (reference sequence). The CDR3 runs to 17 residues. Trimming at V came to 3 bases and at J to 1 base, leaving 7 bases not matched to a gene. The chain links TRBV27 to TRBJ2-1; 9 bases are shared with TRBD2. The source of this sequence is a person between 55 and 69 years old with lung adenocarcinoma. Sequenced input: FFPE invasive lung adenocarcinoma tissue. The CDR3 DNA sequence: TGTGCCAGCAGTTTTCACCAACTAGCGGGTTCCTACAATGAGCAGTTCTTC. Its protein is CASSFHQLAGSYNEQFF.